These 32 T cell receptor beta chains originate from one sample sequenced in a study of blood T cell repertoires in COVID-19. TCRdb keeps only in-frame clones here, not all; method: immunoSEQ multiplex PCR. The table shows about 230,000 clones, with roughly 84% occurring only once. Sequencing was carried out using peripheral blood. Receptors originate from a man in his forties with acute or convalescent COVID-19.

This clone was detected once. This rearrangement joins TRBV30 to TRBJ2-3; D possibly corresponds to TRBD2 (5 bases). V was trimmed by 3 bases and J by 3 bases, leaving 19 bases between them. Germline loops: CDR1 GTSNPN, CDR2 SVGIG (reference sequence). The CDR3 sequence is 16 residues long. CDR3 DNA: TGTGCCTGGAGACCCCGTTTTGCGGGCGCGACAGATACGCAGTATTTT. This translates into CAWRPRFAGATDTQYF.

The J gene is TRBJ1-4, the V gene TRBV5-4; TRBD1 matches at 8 bases. The germline V gene encodes CDR1 SGHNT and CDR2 YYREEE (reference sequence). The CDR3 sequence is 14 residues long. V lost 3 bases and J lost 7; bases outside the gene matches: 5. This CDR3 is CASSSSGGTEKLFF. The CDR3 region has the DNA TGTGCCAGCAGCTCCTCAGGGGGCACTGAAAAACTGTTTTTT.

This clone was found a few times. The chain recombines TRBV5-8 with TRBJ1-6; 8 bases line up with TRBD1. After removal of 3 bases from V and 5 bases from J, the junction contained 13 bases not matched to a gene. Germline assignment: CDR1 SGHTS and CDR2 YDEGEE. The CDR3 spans 18 residues. The chain's CDR3 is CASSSNLQGVVDNSPLHF. DNA of the CDR3: TGTGCCAGCAGCTCCAACTTACAGGGGGTTGTGGATAATTCACCCCTCCACTTT.

The chain carries TRBV19 and TRBJ1-1; TRBD1 might be the D (6 bases). The CDR3 runs 15 residues. Germline values: CDR1 LNHDA, CDR2 SQIVND (reference sequence). Between the trimmed V and J ends, which lost 8 bases and 1 base, there was a span of 17 bases. DNA of the CDR3: TGTGCCAGTTTCGGGACGGGACAACCGAACACTGAAGCTTTCTTT. Translating it yields CASFGTGQPNTEAFF.

V gene TRBV7-3 combines with J gene TRBJ2-1; 7 bases align to TRBD2. The CDR3 has 15 amino acids. J gave up 7 bases and V 5 bases, and 11 bases lay outside the gene matches. CDR1 SGHTA and CDR2 FQGTGA come from the germline V gene. This CDR3 reads CASSKLRAGENEQFF. In nucleotides, the CDR3 is TGTGCCAGCAGCAAGTTAAGGGCGGGGGAGAATGAGCAGTTCTTC.

The chain combines TRBV19 with TRBJ2-1; TRBD1 aligns across 7 bases. After removal of 5 bases from V and 7 bases from J, the junction contained 8 bases not matched to a gene. The CDR3 is 14 residues long. Germline V gene lookup returns CDR1 LNHDA and CDR2 SQIVND (reference sequence). Here the CDR3 reads CASSFDDRVNEQFF. CDR3 nucleotides: TGTGCCAGTAGTTTCGACGACAGGGTGAATGAGCAGTTCTTC.

The genes are TRBV15 and TRBJ1-2; D gene uncertain. From germline, CDR1 is LNHNV and CDR2 YYDKDF (reference sequence). V lost 0 bases, J lost 4 bases, and 18 bases lay in between. The CDR3 loop spans 17 amino acids. CDR3 nucleotides: TGTGCCACCAGCAGAGATTTAAGAGGGCTGGAACCCTATGGCTACACCTTC. It translates to CATSRDLRGLEPYGYTF.

The gene calls are TRBV18 and TRBJ2-2; 10 nucleotides line up with TRBD2. This CDR3 has 16 residues. V dropped 5 bases and J dropped 1; count of bases not matched to a gene: 4. Per germline, CDR1 KGHSH and CDR2 LQKENI. CDR3 nucleotide sequence: TGTGCCAGCTCAACTAGGACTAGCGGGAACACCGGGGAGCTGTTTTTT. It yields the protein CASSTRTSGNTGELFF.

The chain recombines TRBV29-1 with TRBJ2-1, with 12 nucleotides matching TRBD2. This CDR3 contains 14 residues. Germline V CDR1 and CDR2: SQVTM, ANQGSEA. V gave up 5 bases and J gave up 12 bases; unmatched junction bases: 11. CDR3 amino acids: CSVRRLAGVRVQFF. The DNA of the CDR3 is TGCAGCGTTCGGCGACTAGCGGGAGTGCGTGTGCAGTTCTTC.

The genes are TRBV12-3 or TRBV12-4 and TRBJ2-5; a possible D gene is TRBD1 (6 bases). This CDR3 has 13 residues. Trimming removed 3 bases from V and 4 bases from J, with 9 bases in between. CDR3 sequence: CASSFPQGETQYF. CDR3 nucleotides: TGTGCCAGCAGTTTCCCACAGGGAGAGACCCAGTACTTC.

The gene calls are TRBV28 and TRBJ1-1; 7 nucleotides match TRBD1. J gave up 7 bases and V 3 bases, and 5 bases lay outside the gene matches. From germline, CDR1 is MDHEN and CDR2 SYDVKM. CDR3 length equals 13 residues. CDR3 amino acids: CASSLLHRGEAFF. In DNA form, the CDR3 reads TGTGCCAGCAGTTTGCTGCACAGGGGTGAAGCTTTCTTT.

There are many counts of this clone. The chain uses TRBV12-5 and TRBJ2-2, with D possibly TRBD1 on 5 matching bases. The CDR3 covers 15 residues. Trimming left V 0 bases short and J 1 base short, with 6 bases between. In germline, CDR1 is LGHNT, CDR2 FRNRAP. The CDR3 DNA reads as TGTGCTAGTGGTTTGGTCCAGGGGAACACCGGGGAGCTGTTTTTT. It specifies CASGLVQGNTGELFF. Looking up the rest from reference TRBV12-5 and TRBJ2-2 gives the full variable domain: DARVTQTPRHKVTEMGQEVTMRCQPILGHNTVFWYRQTMMQGLELLAYFRNRAPLDDSGMPKDRFSAEMPDATLATLKIQPSEPRDSAVYFCASGLVQGNTGELFFGEGSRLTVL.

The J gene is TRBJ1-1, the V gene TRBV9; D is perhaps TRBD1 (6 bases). CDR1 is SGDLS, CDR2 YYNGEE, per germline. This CDR3 has 15 amino acids. V was cut by 2 bases and J by 5 bases, with 16 bases left in between. In DNA form, the CDR3 reads TGTGCCAGCAGCGTCTACAGTAAAACAGGGACTGAAGCTTTCTTT. Translating it yields CASSVYSKTGTEAFF.

This clone was counted once. The chain employs TRBV6-5 and TRBJ1-4; D may be TRBD1 (5 bases). Germline CDR1 reads MNHEY; CDR2 reads SVGAGI. Trimming stripped 0 bases from V and 8 bases from J, with 10 bases between. CDR3 length: 14 amino acids. Written as DNA, the CDR3 is TGTGCCAGCAGTTACTCTCGGCAGGGAGAAAAACTGTTTTTT. It is translated as CASSYSRQGEKLFF.

The chain combines TRBV5-5 with TRBJ1-2, with D possibly being TRBD1 (5 bases). V was trimmed by 4 bases and J by 4 bases, leaving 14 bases between them. The CDR3 has 14 residues. Germline lookup yields CDR1 SGHKS and CDR2 YYEKEE (reference sequence). CDR3: CASSPDLTAYGYTF. The CDR3 bases are TGTGCCAGCAGCCCGGATCTGACAGCCTATGGCTACACCTTC. The whole variable domain, remainder taken from reference TRBV5-5 and TRBJ1-2, is DAGVTQSPTHLIKTRGQQVTLRCSPISGHKSVSWYQQVLGQGPQFIFQYYEKEERGRGNFPDRFSARQFPNYSSELNVNALLLGDSALYLCASSPDLTAYGYTFGSGTRLTVV.

This clone was counted between two and nine times. V and J are TRBV4-1 and TRBJ1-2; D is uncertain. Germline V gene sequence: CDR1 MGHRA, CDR2 YSYEKL. V was clipped by 0 bases and J by 4 bases, with 12 bases between them. The CDR3 sequence is 15 residues long. CDR3 sequence: CASSQDPTATYGYTF. The CDR3 coding sequence is TGCGCCAGCAGCCAAGATCCCACAGCAACCTATGGCTACACCTTC.

Regarding this clone: This specimen includes other DNA sequences encoding the same CDR3. The chain employs TRBV11-2 and TRBJ1-2, with TRBD1 as a possible D gene (6 bases). The CDR3 totals 12 residues. V lost 5 bases and J 3 bases, leaving 7 bases between the germline ends. Germline values: CDR1 SGHAT, CDR2 FQNNGV. The CDR3 DNA sequence: TGTGCCAGCAGCGCAGGGGACTATGGCTACACCTTC. It translates to CASSAGDYGYTF. The variable domain in full, completed from reference TRBV11-2 and TRBJ1-2, reads EAGVAQSPRYKIIEKRQSVAFWCNPISGHATLYWYQQILGQGPKLLIQFQNNGVVDDSQLPKDRFSAERLKGVDSTLKIQPAKLEDSAVYLCASSAGDYGYTFGSGTRLTVV.

The CDR3 reads CASSNQGNQPQHF. CDR3 nucleotides: TGTGCCAGCAGCAACCAGGGTAATCAGCCCCAGCATTTT. V is TRBV12-3 or TRBV12-4 and J is TRBJ1-5, with D tentatively TRBD1 (5 bases). V was pared by 6 bases and J by 4 bases, with 10 bases between. CDR3 length: 13 amino acids.

The V and J genes are TRBV11-2 and TRBJ2-3, with a possible D match to TRBD1 (6 bases). V shed 7 bases and J shed 1 base, with 15 bases lying between them. The length of the CDR3 is 15 residues. Germline-derived CDR1 and CDR2 are SGHAT and FQNNGV. The CDR3 sequence: CASTPMGAGTDTQYF. The CDR3 DNA reads as TGTGCCAGCACCCCTATGGGGGCTGGCACAGATACGCAGTATTTT.

The chain is built from TRBV30 and TRBJ1-5; D unclear. CDR1 and CDR2 from the germline V gene are GTSNPN and SVGIG (reference sequence). The V and J ends lost 2 bases and 2 bases respectively, with 4 bases between them. The length of the CDR3 is 12 residues. The CDR3 nucleotides are TGTGCCTGGAGTTTCGGCAATCAGCCCCAGCATTTT. Translating it yields CAWSFGNQPQHF.

The chain uses TRBV3-1 (or the pseudogene TRBV3-2) and TRBJ1-5; 11 bases map to TRBD1. The germline V gene encodes CDR1 LGHDT and CDR2 YNNKEL (reference sequence). V trimming: 6 bases; J trimming: 6 bases; junction bases outside the gene matches: 10. The CDR3 sequence is 16 residues long. CDR3 residues: CASSLAGTGGGQPQHF. The DNA of the CDR3 is TGTGCCAGCAGTCTCGCCGGGACAGGGGGAGGTCAGCCCCAGCATTTT.

The chain has TRBV11-1 and TRBJ2-1; 11 nucleotides match TRBD2. V shed 5 bases, J shed 4 bases, and the junction held 7 bases outside the gene matches. Germline V gene lookup returns CDR1 SGHAT and CDR2 FQDESV (reference sequence). This CDR3 contains 16 residues. CDR3 sequence (DNA): TGTGCCAGCAGCCGCTCCGGGACTAGCGGTTACAATGAGCAGTTCTTC. This sequence encodes CASSRSGTSGYNEQFF.

This clone occurred once. This chain links TRBV6-2 or TRBV6-3 with TRBJ1-1; tentatively, D is TRBD1 (5 bases). CDR3 length: 16 residues. The germline V and J ends were trimmed by 0 bases and 8 bases, with 19 bases remaining between them. CDR1 is MNHEY, CDR2 SVGEGT, per germline. CDR3 DNA sequence: TGTGCCAGCAGTTACTCCCAACTGAGGGGTCGGGAGGAAGCTTTCTTT. As protein: CASSYSQLRGREEAFF.

J is TRBJ1-5 and V is TRBV27, with D hard to call. Germline values: CDR1 MNHEY, CDR2 SMNVEV (reference sequence). V was shortened by 5 bases and J by 7 bases, with 15 bases between the two germline ends. The length of the CDR3 is 14 residues. CDR3 residues: CASSASEGYQPQHF. DNA of the CDR3: TGTGCCAGCAGTGCCTCGGAGGGTTACCAGCCCCAGCATTTT.

This clone turned up a few times. The CDR3 is CASVEGADGYTF. CDR3 sequence (DNA): TGTGCCAGTGTGGAGGGGGCGGATGGCTACACCTTC. This chain joins TRBV19 and TRBJ1-2; 7 bases agree with TRBD1. J was trimmed by 6 bases and V by 8 bases; bases with no gene match: 6. Germline lookup yields CDR1 LNHDA and CDR2 SQIVND (reference sequence). This CDR3 region has 12 residues.

V gene TRBV10-3 combines with J gene TRBJ1-4; a weak D match, TRBD1 (6 bases). Germline CDR1 and CDR2: ENHRY and SYGVKD. V lost 3 bases to trimming and J lost 2 bases, with 16 bases between them. The CDR3 is made up of 17 amino acids. The CDR3 loop reads CAISDPGGVATNEKLFF. CDR3 sequence (DNA): TGTGCCATCAGTGATCCGGGGGGCGTGGCGACTAATGAAAAACTGTTTTTT.

This CDR3 is CASRNRGLGDGYTF. The CDR3, as DNA: TGTGCCAGCAGAAACAGGGGGCTAGGTGATGGCTACACCTTC. The chain uses TRBV6-6 and TRBJ1-2; TRBD1 matches 9 bases. Germline trimming cut 6 bases from V and 6 bases from J; bases unmatched to any gene: 8. The CDR3 has 14 amino acids. Germline CDR1 is MNHNY and CDR2 is SVGAGI (reference sequence).

J is TRBJ2-1 and V is TRBV3-1 (or the pseudogene TRBV3-2); tentative D call: TRBD2 (6 bases). CDR1 is LGHDT and CDR2 is YNNKEL in the germline V gene (reference sequence). This CDR3 is built from 13 residues. V was cut by 0 bases and J by 16 bases, with 16 bases left in between. The CDR3 sequence: CASSQEGASEPFF. The CDR3 DNA follows: TGTGCCAGCAGCCAAGAGGGAGCTAGCGAGCCCTTCTTC.

The chain uses TRBV6-2 or TRBV6-3 and TRBJ2-2; 7 bases are shared with TRBD1. Trimming at V came to 6 bases and at J to 6 bases, leaving 13 bases not matched to a gene. There are 16 residues in the CDR3. The germline V gene encodes CDR1 MNHEY and CDR2 SVGEGT. CDR3 DNA: TGTGCCAGCAGCCCACATGGGACAGCCGGAGCCGGGGAGCTGTTTTTT. Its translation: CASSPHGTAGAGELFF.

CDR3 protein: CASSIRGTQPQHF. CDR3 DNA: TGTGCCAGTAGCATTCGCGGGACTCAGCCCCAGCATTTT. This chain uses TRBV19 with TRBJ1-5; maybe TRBD1 (5 bases). The CDR3 length is 13 residues. The ends were cut back, 6 bases at V and 6 bases at J, with 12 bases in the middle. CDR1 is LNHDA and CDR2 is SQIVND in the germline V gene (reference sequence).

V gene TRBV12-3 or TRBV12-4 combines with J gene TRBJ2-1, with D unresolved. Trimming shortened V by 5 bases and J by 12 bases, and 14 bases separated the two germline ends. The CDR3 totals 12 residues. The CDR3 DNA sequence: TGTGCCAGCAGTCGCTCCCGGTATGGGCAGTTCTTC. Translation: CASSRSRYGQFF.

The CDR3 region has the DNA TGTGCCAGCAGCGGACTAGCGGGAATCTACGAGCAGTACTTC. Translation: CASSGLAGIYEQYF. The rearrangement joins TRBV6-5 to TRBJ2-7; 12 nucleotides align to TRBD2. Trimming removed 6 bases from V and 3 bases from J; junction bases left unmatched: 3. This CDR3 region has 14 residues. Germline V gives CDR1 MNHEY, CDR2 SVGAGI.